Listed below are T cell receptor beta chains from one sample, sequenced in a study of blood T cell repertoires in COVID-19. Method: immunoSEQ multiplex PCR; TCRdb's copy keeps in-frame clones and lacks some. The table lists some 150,000 clones, about 85% of them singletons, with 0.55% to 0.75% in the top ten. Sequencing input: peripheral blood. These receptors all come from a man between 60 and 70 years old with COVID-19, enrolled during active disease. The CDR3 runs from the conserved cysteine through the conserved F or W. Fields, in order: clone size, J gene, D gene, V gene, CDR3 DNA, CDR3 protein. The D gene is left open where the match is weak. The size field is filled for only some rows; it gives once, few, many or a size class.

>NA|TRBJ1-2|NA|TRBV5-1
TGCGCCAGCAGCCCCGAAGGGGTAAGCTATGGCTACACCTTC
CASSPEGVSYGYTF
>NA|TRBJ2-6|NA|TRBV25-1
TGTGCCAGCAGTGACCCAGGGACTGGGGCCAACGTCCTGACTTTC
CASSDPGTGANVLTF
>NA|TRBJ2-1|TRBD1|TRBV5-1
TGCGCCAGCAGCTCCTCCTGGACAGGGGGCGAGAATGAGCAGTTCTTC
CASSSSWTGGENEQFF
>NA|TRBJ2-7|TRBD2|TRBV7-9
TGTGCCAGCAGCTTATCGGCGGGAGAGGGGTCCTACGAGCAGTACTTC
CASSLSAGEGSYEQYF
>NA|TRBJ2-1|TRBD2|TRBV30
TGTGCCTGGAGGCTAGCGGGAGGCCGGGAGCAGTTCTTC
CAWRLAGGREQFF
>NA|TRBJ1-2|NA|TRBV19
TGTGCCAGTAGTCTACCCGCAGGTACTTATGGCTACACCTTC
CASSLPAGTYGYTF
>once|TRBJ2-5|NA|TRBV6-2/TRBV6-3
TGTGCCAGCAGCCGGGCAGGGAGGCAAGAGACCCAGTACTTC
CASSRAGRQETQYF
>once|TRBJ1-2|TRBD1|TRBV28
TGTGCCAGCAAATCGACAGGGCATGGCTACACCTTC
CASKSTGHGYTF
>NA|TRBJ1-2|NA|TRBV6-5
TGTGCCAGCAGTTACATCGAGGGCGCGGGCTACACCTTC
CASSYIEGAGYTF
>NA|TRBJ2-3|NA|TRBV9
TGTGCCAGCAGCGGGCCAGGAGGCGGACGCACAGATACGCAGTATTTT
CASSGPGGGRTDTQYF
>few|TRBJ1-2|TRBD1|TRBV6-5
TGTGCCAGCAGCCTTTTACAGGGGGCGCAGGGCTACACCTTC
CASSLLQGAQGYTF
>NA|TRBJ1-5|NA|TRBV4-2
TGTGCCAGCAGCCAAGAGTCGAGGACAGACAATCAGCCCCAGCATTTT
CASSQESRTDNQPQHF
>NA|TRBJ1-3|TRBD1|TRBV25-1
TGTGCCAGCAGTGAAGGGACAGGGGGGAGAAACACCATATATTTT
CASSEGTGGRNTIYF
>NA|TRBJ1-5|NA|TRBV19
TGTGCCAGTAACAACAGGGAGAGCAATCAGCCCCAGCATTTT
CASNNRESNQPQHF
>once|TRBJ1-2|TRBD1|TRBV19
TGTGCCAGTAGACAGGGGGCGGCTAACTATGGCTACACCTTC
CASRQGAANYGYTF
>NA|TRBJ1-5|NA|TRBV7-6
TGTGCCAGCAGCCACACGGGGACAAATCAGCCCCAGCATTTT
CASSHTGTNQPQHF
>NA|TRBJ2-2|NA|TRBV5-4
TGTGCCAGCAGCAAACTTGGGTGGGACAACCAGGGCACCGGGGAGCTGTTTTTT
CASSKLGWDNQGTGELFF
>few|TRBJ1-5|TRBD1|TRBV18
TGTGCCAGCTCACCACCTCCCGGGACAGTCATTTATAGCAATCAGCCCCAGCATTTT
CASSPPPGTVIYSNQPQHF
>NA|TRBJ1-6|NA|TRBV23-1
TGCGCCAGCAGTCAGGTAATCCGGACTCATAGGAATTCACCCCTCCACTTT
CASSQVIRTHRNSPLHF
>NA|TRBJ2-7|NA|TRBV11-1
TGTGCCAGCAGCTGGGGACAAGGAGACGAGCAGTACTTC
CASSWGQGDEQYF
>NA|TRBJ2-5|NA|TRBV7-3
TGTGCCAGCAGCTTAGACGAAGGGGCAGGGGAGACCCAGTACTTC
CASSLDEGAGETQYF
>NA|TRBJ2-5|TRBD1|TRBV5-1
TGCGCCAGCAGCTCAGCAAGCGGACAGGGGCAAGAGACCCAGTACTTC
CASSSASGQGQETQYF
>NA|TRBJ2-7|TRBD2|TRBV24-1
TGTGCCACCAGTGATACCGGGGGGGGCTCCTACGAGCAGTACTTC
CATSDTGGGSYEQYF
>NA|TRBJ1-2|TRBD1|TRBV6-5
TGTGCCAGCAGTCTTAACAGGGGCTATGGCTACACCTTC
CASSLNRGYGYTF
>few|TRBJ2-3|NA|TRBV7-3
TGTGCCAGCAGCCCCTGGACTCAAGATACGCAGTATTTT
CASSPWTQDTQYF
>NA|TRBJ1-6|NA|TRBV2
TGTGCCAGCAGTGAACTTCGTTCCTATTCACCCCTCCACTTT
CASSELRSYSPLHF
>NA|TRBJ1-3|NA|TRBV10-3
TGTGCCATCAGTGACCCGCGAGCGATGCGGGACCGCTCCGACGGAAACACCATATATTTT
CAISDPRAMRDRSDGNTIYF
>NA|TRBJ1-1|NA|TRBV11-1
TGTGCCAGCAGTCTCAGTGGACAGCTAGATCGCGCTTTCTTT
CASSLSGQLDRAFF
>NA|TRBJ1-1|NA|TRBV25-1
TGTGCCAGCAGTGAATTTGGAAGGGAGGGTGAAGCTTTCTTT
CASSEFGREGEAFF
>NA|TRBJ1-1|NA|TRBV7-6
TGTGCCAGCAGCGCCACCCCCGGTAAATTACTCACTGAAGCTTTCTTT
CASSATPGKLLTEAFF
>NA|TRBJ1-3|NA|TRBV4-2
TGTGCCAGCAGCCAGGCGGGACTTGGGAACACCATATATTTT
CASSQAGLGNTIYF
>NA|TRBJ1-2|TRBD1|TRBV6-5
TGTGCCAGCAGTTCACCGAATACAGGGGACCATGGCTACACCTTC
CASSSPNTGDHGYTF
>NA|TRBJ1-1|TRBD1|TRBV19
TGTGCCAGTATGGGGACAGGGCGGTACACTGAAGCTTTCTTT
CASMGTGRYTEAFF
>NA|TRBJ2-6|NA|TRBV27
TGTGCCAGCAGTTTATTGGAAGGGGTATCTGGGGCCAACGTCCTGACTTTC
CASSLLEGVSGANVLTF
>NA|TRBJ1-5|NA|TRBV7-8
TGTGCCAGCACCCGCTACAATCAGCCCCAGCATTTT
CASTRYNQPQHF
>NA|TRBJ1-1|NA|TRBV9
TGTGCCAGCAGCGTTAGGGGAAACCACAGGGAGGGGACTGAAGCTTTCTTT
CASSVRGNHREGTEAFF
>NA|TRBJ1-3|TRBD1|TRBV5-1
TGCGCCAGCAGCTGGGACAGCTTTGGAAACACCATATATTTT
CASSWDSFGNTIYF
>NA|TRBJ1-5|TRBD1|TRBV6-5
TGTGCCAGCAGTCCTCGACAGGGGGGTCAGCCCCAGCATTTT
CASSPRQGGQPQHF
>NA|TRBJ1-4|NA|TRBV5-1
TGCGCCAGCAGCTTCCTAGGGGGAACTGATCGGAAACTGTTTTTT
CASSFLGGTDRKLFF
>NA|TRBJ1-5|NA|TRBV19
TGTGCCAGTAGCGGGACAAAATATAGCAATCAGCCCCAGCATTTT
CASSGTKYSNQPQHF
>NA|TRBJ2-2|TRBD1|TRBV7-2
TGTGCCAGCAGGGCTCCCCTAAAGGACAGGGCAGGCGGGGAGCTGTTTTTT
CASRAPLKDRAGGELFF
>few|TRBJ1-1|NA|TRBV19
TGTGCCAGCTCCTCAGGGGAGTTGAACACTGAAGCTTTCTTT
CASSSGELNTEAFF
>NA|TRBJ2-4|NA|TRBV6-9
TGTGCCAGCAGTTATAGAACGGACAGAAACATTCAGTACTTC
CASSYRTDRNIQYF
>NA|TRBJ2-4|TRBD1|TRBV3-1/TRBV3-2
TGTGCCAGCAGCCAGGTTTACAGGGGCTCAGCCAAAAACATTCAGTACTTC
CASSQVYRGSAKNIQYF
>NA|TRBJ1-3|NA|TRBV9
TGTGCCAGCAGCGAGGCCCGCGGTAGCTCTGGAAACACCATATATTTT
CASSEARGSSGNTIYF
>NA|TRBJ1-5|TRBD1|TRBV4-2
TGTGCCAGCAGCCAAGAAAGGGCAGGGGGGCAGCCCCAGCATTTT
CASSQERAGGQPQHF
>NA|TRBJ2-2|NA|TRBV4-3
TGCGCCAGCAGCCAAGATTTCATCGGGGAGCTGTTTTTT
CASSQDFIGELFF
>NA|TRBJ2-1|TRBD2|TRBV6-4
TGTGCCAGCAGAGCGGGGGGCTCCTACAATGAGCAGTTCTTC
CASRAGGSYNEQFF
>NA|TRBJ1-3|NA|TRBV19
TGTGCCAGACTCAACAGCCGCTCTGGAAACACCATATATTTT
CARLNSRSGNTIYF
>once|TRBJ1-2|TRBD1|TRBV29-1
TGCAGCGTTGAAGTTCGAGACAGGGCCAACTATGGCTACACCTTC
CSVEVRDRANYGYTF
>NA|TRBJ1-1|NA|TRBV5-8
TGTGCCAGCAGCTGGAGATGGAACACTGAAGCTTTCTTT
CASSWRWNTEAFF
>NA|TRBJ2-2|NA|TRBV6-5
TGTGCCAGCAGTAACTCCGCGAACACCGGGGAGCTGTTTTTT
CASSNSANTGELFF